This paragraph reports one T cell receptor beta chain. Looked up from germline, CDR1 is LNHDA and CDR2 is SQIVND (reference sequence). With V trimmed by 5 bases and J by 3 bases, 6 bases remained unmatched. The CDR3 has 15 residues. The entry originates in a study of blood T cell repertoires in COVID-19. Study as a whole: Material from acute and convalescent COVID-19 was sourced from the United States, Italy and Spain. The analysed material was cDNA or gDNA that came from T cells, B-cell-depleted T cells, or PBMCs.

Authors' methods: Nucleated cell counts were estimated from reference gene primer amplification. Produced via immunoSEQ multiplex PCR; TCRdb's table is partial and in-frame only. V, J and clone size derive from that table, while D and trimming were established from the DNA sequence. Of some 69,000 clones in the sample, 60% to 80% were seen once. The sequenced sample consisted of peripheral blood. This sequence joins TRBV19 and TRBJ2-5; TRBD2 aligns across 10 bases. The TCR comes from a human donor in a cohort sampled during active COVID-19. CDR3 in amino acids: CASSFRTSGEETQYF. The CDR3 coding sequence is TGTGCCAGTAGTTTTCGGACTAGCGGTGAAGAGACCCAGTACTTC.